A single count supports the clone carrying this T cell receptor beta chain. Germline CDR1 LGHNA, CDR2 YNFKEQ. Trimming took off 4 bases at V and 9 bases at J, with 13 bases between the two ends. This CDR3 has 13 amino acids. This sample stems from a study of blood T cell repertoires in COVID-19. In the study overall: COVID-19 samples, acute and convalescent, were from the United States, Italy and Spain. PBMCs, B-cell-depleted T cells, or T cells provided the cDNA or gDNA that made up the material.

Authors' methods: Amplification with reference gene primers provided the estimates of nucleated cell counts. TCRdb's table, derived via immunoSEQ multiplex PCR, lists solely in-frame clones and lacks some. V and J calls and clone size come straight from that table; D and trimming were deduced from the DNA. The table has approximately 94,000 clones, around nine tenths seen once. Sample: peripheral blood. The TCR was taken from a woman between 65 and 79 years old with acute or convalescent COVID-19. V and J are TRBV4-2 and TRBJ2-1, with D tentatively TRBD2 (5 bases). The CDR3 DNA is TGTGCCAGCAGCCCAAATCGGGCGGGTGAGCAGTTCTTC. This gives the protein CASSPNRAGEQFF.